This TCR beta chain was sequenced in a study of blood T cells in healthy people across ages. Study information: About one barcoded TCR beta cDNA was captured per two T cells. Whole-study results and caveats: Naive CD4+ cells and diversity were both higher in long-lived donors than in aged donors. The authors considered diversity estimates from one million T cells to be underestimates.

Primed by a sample-barcoded 5' primer and a J-beta primer mix, a second PCR proceeded for 7 to 11 cycles. TCRdb re-called the 5' RACE reads with MiXCR, one entry per CDR3 protein. The data show roughly 2 million distinct CDR3 sequences, 49% seen once. This clonotype turned up a few times. Antigen specificity is unknown. Healthy individuals of Caucasian origin from Russia, aged about 6 to 95, served as donors. This CDR3 comprises 15 residues. With 6 bases removed from V and 8 bases from J, the gap between germline ends came to 20 bases. Germline CDR1 is SNHLY and CDR2 is FYNNEI. The chain combines TRBV2 with TRBJ2-4; tentative D call: TRBD1 (6 bases). The receptor was isolated from a woman between 40 and 50 years old in good health. Sample: blood. The CDR3 loop reads CASSAIQGGVDIQYF. The CDR3 DNA is TGTGCCAGCAGCGCGATACAGGGTGGAGTAGACATTCAGTACTTC.